The 10 T cell receptor beta chains below all came from one sample that was sequenced in a study of shared clonotypes between healthy human individuals. Sequencing used immunoSEQ multiplex PCR; TCRdb keeps in-frame clones, though not all of them. Here the sample spans 980,000 or so clones, approximately 80% being singletons. The sequenced material came from memory CD4+ T cells sorted from blood. The subset was: CD45RA-negative fraction. Receptors originate from a man between 18 and 35 years old in good health.

In nucleotides, the CDR3 is TGTGCCAGCAGCCGCCCTCGGGACAGAAGTCACAATGAGCAGTTCTTC. It is translated as CASSRPRDRSHNEQFF. This rearrangement joins TRBV28 to TRBJ2-1; 7 nucleotides agree with TRBD1. The CDR3 spans 16 residues. The germline gives CDR1 MDHEN, CDR2 SYDVKM. The trim removed 6 bases at V and 5 bases at J, leaving 13 bases unmatched.

This sequence joins TRBV7-6 and TRBJ1-5; maybe TRBD1 (6 bases). Trimming removed 4 bases from V and 7 bases from J, with 14 bases in between. This CDR3 region has 14 residues. CDR1 SGHVS and CDR2 FNYEAQ come from the germline V gene. Here the CDR3 reads CASSSALGGQPQHF. In DNA form, the CDR3 reads TGTGCCAGCAGCTCAGCCTTGGGGGGCCAGCCCCAGCATTTT.

Points on this clone: This specimen includes other DNA sequences encoding the same CDR3. V gene TRBV7-6 combines with J gene TRBJ1-5; D not certain. Trimming cost V 4 bases and J 5 bases, with 9 bases left between them. The V gene's germline CDR1 is SGHVS and CDR2 FNYEAQ. This CDR3 comprises 13 residues. The chain's CDR3 is CASSSTRDQPQHF. The DNA for the CDR3 is TGTGCCAGCAGCTCGACAAGGGATCAGCCCCAGCATTTT.

This rearrangement joins TRBV5-1 to TRBJ2-2; D is uncertain. The V and J ends lost 0 bases and 4 bases respectively, with 10 bases between them. The CDR3 extends over 15 amino acids. Germline-derived CDR1 and CDR2 are SGHRS and YFSETQ. The DNA for the CDR3 is TGCGCCAGCAGCTTGGATCCCGCTGGCACCGGGGAGCTGTTTTTT. It yields the protein CASSLDPAGTGELFF.

This chain connects TRBV6-6 to TRBJ1-1; D is perhaps TRBD1 (6 bases). Trimming cost V 5 bases and J 6 bases, with 10 bases left between them. This CDR3 has 12 amino acids. Germline CDR1 reads MNHNY; CDR2 reads SVGAGI (reference sequence). CDR3 region: CASSLTGSEAFF. The CDR3 DNA reads as TGTGCCAGCAGTCTCACAGGGTCTGAAGCTTTCTTT.

The chain joins TRBV28 to TRBJ2-3; possible D gene TRBD1, 6 bases. Per germline, CDR1 MDHEN and CDR2 SYDVKM. Trimming stripped 5 bases from V and 0 bases from J, with 12 bases between. This CDR3 has 15 amino acids. CDR3 DNA sequence: TGTGCCAGCAGTCCCGACAGGCTGAGCACAGATACGCAGTATTTT. Translating gives CASSPDRLSTDTQYF.

Notes on this clone: A much larger clone differs by one base, so this may be a read error. The chain recombines TRBV5-1 with TRBJ1-1; TRBD1 matches at 9 bases. This CDR3 region has 14 residues. Trimming at V came to 3 bases and at J to 3 bases, leaving 3 bases not matched to a gene. Per germline, CDR1 SGHRS and CDR2 YFSETQ. The CDR3 DNA reads TGCGCCAGCAGCTCTGGGACAGGGTACACTGAAGCTTTCTTT. Encoded protein: CASSSGTGYTEAFF.

The chain couples TRBV12-5 to TRBJ2-7, with D hard to call. The germline CDR1 and CDR2 sequences are LGHNT and FRNRAP. The CDR3 extends over 13 amino acids. Trimming stripped 6 bases from V and 2 bases from J, with 11 bases between. The CDR3 DNA follows: TGTGCTAGTGGCCTTGACGCAGCCTACGAGCAGTACTTC. Translated: CASGLDAAYEQYF.

The V and J genes are TRBV19 and TRBJ1-1; D is unclear. With 0 bases removed from V and 4 bases from J, the gap between germline ends came to 6 bases. This CDR3 comprises 13 residues. Germline V gene sequence: CDR1 LNHDA, CDR2 SQIVND (reference sequence). In nucleotides, the CDR3 is TGTGCCAGTAGTATAGATTGGGCCACTGAAGCTTTCTTT. Protein: CASSIDWATEAFF.

V and J are TRBV5-6 and TRBJ1-1; D not resolved. Germline V gene data show CDR1 as SGHDT and CDR2 as YYEEEE. This CDR3 comprises 13 residues. V lost 2 bases, J lost 5 bases, and 10 bases lay in between. The CDR3: CASSFIEETEAFF. The CDR3 bases are TGTGCCAGCAGCTTTATAGAGGAAACTGAAGCTTTCTTT.